The sequence of this TCR beta chain was determined in a study of T cells after posttransplantation cyclophosphamide. This CDR3 region has 13 residues. Germline values: CDR1 SQVTM, CDR2 ANQGSEA. V lost 1 base, J lost 6 bases, and 5 bases stayed unmatched. Libraries were prepared by immunoSEQ multiplex PCR; TCRdb keeps only in-frame clonotypes and omits some of them. The table records around 30,000 clones, around nine tenths of them present only once. The sequenced sample consisted of PBMCs. The TCR was taken from a middle-aged woman with a blood cancer, CMV-positive, and with a related stem cell donor. The rearrangement links TRBV29-1 to TRBJ1-2; 7 bases are shared with TRBD1. CDR3 nucleotide sequence: TGCAGCGTTGAAGTTAGACAGGGTGATGGCTACACCTTC. The encoded protein is CSVEVRQGDGYTF.